What follows is one T cell receptor beta chain and its context. The data belong to a study of OX40 agonist ivuxolimab in advanced cancers. About the study: The dose-escalation cohort had hepatocellular carcinoma, melanoma, renal cell or head and neck cancer.

Clones were read by immunoSEQ multiplex PCR, and TCRdb kept only the in-frame ones, dropping some. The data show 55,000 to 70,000 clones, approximately 84% seen once. This material consisted of CD4+ or CD8+ T cells sorted from blood, taken in a trial of the OX40 agonist ivuxolimab. The sequence was collected from an adult with an advanced solid tumor such as melanoma, head and neck, liver or kidney cancer.

Written as DNA, the CDR3 is TGTGCCAGTAGGGAAAGGGGGATCCAAGAGACCCAGTACTTC. Translating gives CASRERGIQETQYF. The chain employs TRBV19 and TRBJ2-5, with TRBD1 as a possible D gene (6 bases). V gave up 6 bases and J gave up 1 base, with 12 bases separating them. Germline values: CDR1 LNHDA, CDR2 SQIVND (reference sequence). CDR3 length: 14 residues.